The rows below give T cell receptor beta chains drawn from one sample of a study of T cells in localized non-small cell lung cancer. Only in-frame clones appear in the TCRdb table, and some are missing; sequencing was by immunoSEQ multiplex PCR. There are 30,000 to 45,000 clones in the sample; roughly 92% occur only once, and more than 5.5% lies in the top ten. The starting material was peripheral blood, obtained before any cancer treatment. All receptors come from a female donor at least 60 years old with stage I lung adenocarcinoma. Each CDR3 is given with its conserved first and last residue. The D gene is left open where the match is weak. A clone size is listed for some rows: how often the clone was seen (once, few, many), or a class if it is expanded.

size	D	V	J	DNA	CDR3
few	.	TRBV5-1	TRBJ1-6	TGCGCCAGCAGCTTGGGCATGGGGCAGTATAATTCACCCCTCCACTTT	CASSLGMGQYNSPLHF
.	TRBD2	TRBV7-2	TRBJ2-3	TGTGCCAGCAGCCTAGTAGGCGGACTAGCGGGGAGAAGTGGAGATACGCAGTATTTT	CASSLVGGLAGRSGDTQYF
.	TRBD1	TRBV28	TRBJ1-1	TGTGCCAGCCTCGGGACAGCTGAAATGAACACTGAAGCTTTCTTT	CASLGTAEMNTEAFF
.	TRBD1	TRBV4-1	TRBJ1-2	TGCGCCAGCAGCCAAGCCGGGACAGACTCCTTTTATGGCTACACCTTC	CASSQAGTDSFYGYTF
.	.	TRBV6-6	TRBJ2-7	TGTGCCAGCAGTTACGGGGGGCAACGGTTCTACGAGCAGTACTTC	CASSYGGQRFYEQYF
.	.	TRBV4-2	TRBJ1-5	TGTGCCAGCAGCCAAGACCGAAACGACAGGTTACAGCCCCAGCATTTT	CASSQDRNDRLQPQHF
.	.	TRBV5-1	TRBJ1-1	TGCGCCAGCAGCTTGTGGGGTTCTTCAGACATACTGAACACTGAAGCTTTCTTT	CASSLWGSSDILNTEAFF
.	.	TRBV7-2	TRBJ2-3	TGTGCCAGCAGCTTGAGGCTACGTCAGACCACAGATACGCAGTATTTT	CASSLRLRQTTDTQYF
.	.	TRBV6-5	TRBJ2-1	TGTGCCAGCAGTTACAGGGAGCCAGGCTCCTACAATGAGCAGTTCTTC	CASSYREPGSYNEQFF
.	.	TRBV19	TRBJ1-5	TGTGCCAGTAGTATAGAAAAGGGGTTTTCGCAGCCCCAGCATTTT	CASSIEKGFSQPQHF
once	.	TRBV5-4	TRBJ1-1	TGTGCCAGCAGCTTCGGCAGGGGTTATCCGAACACTGAAGCTTTCTTT	CASSFGRGYPNTEAFF
.	TRBD2	TRBV11-3	TRBJ2-1	TGTGCCAGCAGCCGGGGGGGAACCTCCTACAATGAGCAGTTCTTC	CASSRGGTSYNEQFF
.	.	TRBV7-2	TRBJ2-4	TGTGCCAGCAGCTTCGGAGGGGGGACGGGCATTCAGTACTTC	CASSFGGGTGIQYF
medium-sized	.	TRBV5-5	TRBJ1-1	TGTGCCAGCAGCTTTTTTGATTGGAACACTGAAGCTTTCTTT	CASSFFDWNTEAFF
.	TRBD2	TRBV10-2	TRBJ2-1	TGCGCCAGCAGTGAGTCAGGGACTAGCGGGGGCGGTAACTCACACAATGAGCAGTTCTTC	CASSESGTSGGGNSHNEQFF
.	TRBD1	TRBV6-1	TRBJ1-5	TGTGCCAGCAGTACCCGGGACAGGGTGCATCAGCCCCAGCATTTT	CASSTRDRVHQPQHF
.	.	TRBV7-2	TRBJ1-5	TGTGCCAGCAGCTTAGCGCCCTCTAGCAATCAGCCCCAGCATTTT	CASSLAPSSNQPQHF
.	.	TRBV6-1	TRBJ2-3	TGTGCCAGCGGTTGGACCTCCCGGGATACGCAGTATTTT	CASGWTSRDTQYF
.	.	TRBV7-2	TRBJ1-1	TGTGCCAGCAGCCCCCAGAGCATGAACACTGAAGCTTTCTTT	CASSPQSMNTEAFF
once	.	TRBV23-1	TRBJ1-5	.	CASSQWAQGNHF
.	.	TRBV5-4	TRBJ2-3	TGTGCCAGCAGCCCCAGGGAAGGGACAGATACGCAGTATTTT	CASSPREGTDTQYF
.	.	TRBV14	TRBJ1-4	TGTGCCAGCAGCCAAAGGGGCCAGGGGACAAGTGAAAAACTGTTTTTT	CASSQRGQGTSEKLFF
.	TRBD2	TRBV4-2	TRBJ2-3	TGTGCCAGCAGGCTAGCGGGGGGGCCAGGGGGCACACAAGCAGATACGCAGTATTTT	CASRLAGGPGGTQADTQYF
.	TRBD1	TRBV2	TRBJ1-3	TGTGCCAGCCGACAGGGCTCTGGAAACACCATATATTTT	CASRQGSGNTIYF
.	.	TRBV21-1	TRBJ2-1	TGTGCCAGCAGCAGAGACAACAGCTCCTACAATGAGCAGTTCTTC	CASSRDNSSYNEQFF
.	TRBD1	TRBV29-1	TRBJ1-5	TGCAGCGTGGGAGGACAGGCCGCAGGGCAGCCCCAGCATTTT	CSVGGQAAGQPQHF
.	.	TRBV27	TRBJ2-1	TGTGCCAGCAGTTCAAGTAATGAGCAGTTCTTC	CASSSSNEQFF
.	.	TRBV11-3	TRBJ2-1	TGTGCCAGCAGCGCTACGTACAATGAGCAGTTCTTC	CASSATYNEQFF
.	.	TRBV18	TRBJ2-5	TGTGCCAGCTCACCAGTTCAGGAGACCCAGTACTTC	CASSPVQETQYF
.	.	TRBV11-2	TRBJ2-2	TGTGCCAGCAGCTTAGGTCGGTGGATGGGCGGGGAGCTGTTTTTT	CASSLGRWMGGELFF
once	TRBD1	TRBV19	TRBJ1-1	TGTGCCAGTAGTATAGGGTGGGGACAGGGGGCAGGGAGTGACACTGAAGCTTTCTTT	CASSIGWGQGAGSDTEAFF
.	.	TRBV9	TRBJ2-5	TGTGCCAGCAGCGTATGGACTACCCCGGGAGAGACCCAGTACTTC	CASSVWTTPGETQYF
.	TRBD2	TRBV7-9	TRBJ2-1	TGTGCCAGCAGCCATACTAGCGGGGGGGCCGGTGAGCAGTTCTTC	CASSHTSGGAGEQFF
.	TRBD1	TRBV5-1	TRBJ1-5	TGCGCCAGCAGCTATGCAGGGGGGCCCAATCAGCCCCAGCATTTT	CASSYAGGPNQPQHF
.	TRBD2	TRBV5-6	TRBJ2-1	TGTGCCAGCAGCTTCTCTAGCGGGCCTTACAATGAGCAGTTCTTC	CASSFSSGPYNEQFF
.	TRBD1	TRBV19	TRBJ1-5	TGTGCCAGTAGTATTCCACGGACAGGTTCTGCTAATCAGCCCCAGCATTTT	CASSIPRTGSANQPQHF
.	TRBD1	TRBV9	TRBJ2-5	TGTGCCAGCAGCGAACCCGGGACAGGGTGGGAGACCCAGTACTTC	CASSEPGTGWETQYF